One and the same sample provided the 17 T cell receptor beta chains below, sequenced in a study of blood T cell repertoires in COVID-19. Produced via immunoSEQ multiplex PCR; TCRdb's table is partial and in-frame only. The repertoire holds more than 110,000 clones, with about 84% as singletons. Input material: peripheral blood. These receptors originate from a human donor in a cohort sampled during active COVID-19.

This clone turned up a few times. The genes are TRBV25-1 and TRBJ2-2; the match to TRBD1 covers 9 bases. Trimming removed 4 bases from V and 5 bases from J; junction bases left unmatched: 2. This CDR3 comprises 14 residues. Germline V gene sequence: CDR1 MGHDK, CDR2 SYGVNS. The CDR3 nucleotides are TGTGCCAGCAGTGCTGGACAGGGGACCGGGGAGCTGTTTTTT. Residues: CASSAGQGTGELFF.

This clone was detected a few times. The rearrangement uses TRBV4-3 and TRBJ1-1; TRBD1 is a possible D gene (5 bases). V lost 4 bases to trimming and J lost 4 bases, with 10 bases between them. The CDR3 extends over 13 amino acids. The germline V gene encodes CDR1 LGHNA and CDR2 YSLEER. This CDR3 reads CASSPPGITEAFF. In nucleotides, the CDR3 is TGCGCCAGCAGCCCCCCAGGGATCACTGAAGCTTTCTTT.

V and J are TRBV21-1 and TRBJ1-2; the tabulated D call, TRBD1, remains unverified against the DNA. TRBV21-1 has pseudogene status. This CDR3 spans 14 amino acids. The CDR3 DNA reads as TGTGCCAGCAGCAAAGTATCAGGCCTCTATGGCTACACCTTC. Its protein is CASSKVSGLYGYTF.

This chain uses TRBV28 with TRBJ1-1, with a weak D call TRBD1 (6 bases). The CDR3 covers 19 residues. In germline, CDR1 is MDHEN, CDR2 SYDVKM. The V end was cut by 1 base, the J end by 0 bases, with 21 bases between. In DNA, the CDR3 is TGTGCCAGCAGTTTATACCGGGTCAGGAAGGGGGACATGAACACTGAAGCTTTCTTT. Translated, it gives CASSLYRVRKGDMNTEAFF.

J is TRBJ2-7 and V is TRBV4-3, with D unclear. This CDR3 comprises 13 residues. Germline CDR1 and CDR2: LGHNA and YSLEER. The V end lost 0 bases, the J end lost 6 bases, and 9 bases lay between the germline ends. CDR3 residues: CASSQEFRGEQYF. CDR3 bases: TGCGCCAGCAGCCAAGAATTTAGAGGCGAGCAGTACTTC.

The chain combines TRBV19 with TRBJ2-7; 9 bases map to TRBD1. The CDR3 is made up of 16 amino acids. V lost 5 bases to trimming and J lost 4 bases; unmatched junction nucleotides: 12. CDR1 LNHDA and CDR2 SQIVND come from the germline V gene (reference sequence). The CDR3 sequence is CASSVSGQGMLYEQYF. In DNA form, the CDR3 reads TGTGCCAGTAGTGTTAGCGGACAGGGGATGTTATACGAGCAGTACTTC.

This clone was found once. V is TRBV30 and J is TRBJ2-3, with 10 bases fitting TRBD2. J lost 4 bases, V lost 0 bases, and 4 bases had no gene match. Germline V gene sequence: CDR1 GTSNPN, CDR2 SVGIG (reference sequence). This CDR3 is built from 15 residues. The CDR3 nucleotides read TGTGCCTGGAGTGTAGGGCTAGCGGGGGCAGATACGCAGTATTTT. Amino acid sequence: CAWSVGLAGADTQYF.

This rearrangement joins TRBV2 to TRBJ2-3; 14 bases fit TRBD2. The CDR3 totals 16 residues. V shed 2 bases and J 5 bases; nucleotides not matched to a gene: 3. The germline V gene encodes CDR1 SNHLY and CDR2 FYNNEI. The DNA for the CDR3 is TGTGCCAGCAGTGAAAGACTAGCGGGGGGGGTAGATACGCAGTATTTT. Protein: CASSERLAGGVDTQYF.

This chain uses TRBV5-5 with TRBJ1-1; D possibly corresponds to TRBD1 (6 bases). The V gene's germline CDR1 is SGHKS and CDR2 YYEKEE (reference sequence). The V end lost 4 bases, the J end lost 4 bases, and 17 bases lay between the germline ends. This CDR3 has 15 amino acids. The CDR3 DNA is TGTGCCAGCAGCCCCTCAGGACAGTTCCTCACTGAAGCTTTCTTT. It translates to CASSPSGQFLTEAFF.

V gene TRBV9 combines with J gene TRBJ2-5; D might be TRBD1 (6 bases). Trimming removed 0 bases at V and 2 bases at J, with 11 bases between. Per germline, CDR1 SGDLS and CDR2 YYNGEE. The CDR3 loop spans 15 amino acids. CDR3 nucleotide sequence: TGTGCCAGCAGCGTAGACCCGGACAGACAAGAGACCCAGTACTTC. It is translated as CASSVDPDRQETQYF.

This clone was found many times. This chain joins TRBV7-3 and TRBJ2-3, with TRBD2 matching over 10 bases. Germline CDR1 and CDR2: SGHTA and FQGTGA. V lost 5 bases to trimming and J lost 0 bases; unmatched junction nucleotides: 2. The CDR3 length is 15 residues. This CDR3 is CASSVSGGSTDTQYF. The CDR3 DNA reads TGTGCCAGCAGCGTTAGCGGGGGGAGCACAGATACGCAGTATTTT.

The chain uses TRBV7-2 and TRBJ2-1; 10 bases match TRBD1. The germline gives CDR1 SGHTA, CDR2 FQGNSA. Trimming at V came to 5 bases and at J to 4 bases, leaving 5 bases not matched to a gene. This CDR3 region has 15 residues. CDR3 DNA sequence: TGTGCCAGCAGCCTCGGGACAGGGGATTACAATGAGCAGTTCTTC. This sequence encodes CASSLGTGDYNEQFF.

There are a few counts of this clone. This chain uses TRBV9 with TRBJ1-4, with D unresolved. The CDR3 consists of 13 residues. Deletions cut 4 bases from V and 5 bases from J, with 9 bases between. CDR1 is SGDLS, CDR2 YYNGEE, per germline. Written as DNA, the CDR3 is TGTGCCAGCAGCCCCCGCTACAATGAAAAACTGTTTTTT. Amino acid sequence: CASSPRYNEKLFF. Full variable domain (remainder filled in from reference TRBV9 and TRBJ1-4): DSGVTQTPKHLITATGQRVTLRCSPRSGDLSVYWYQQSLDQGLQFLIQYYNGEERAKGNILERFSAQQFPDLHSELNLSSLELGDSALYFCASSPRYNEKLFFGSGTQLSVL.

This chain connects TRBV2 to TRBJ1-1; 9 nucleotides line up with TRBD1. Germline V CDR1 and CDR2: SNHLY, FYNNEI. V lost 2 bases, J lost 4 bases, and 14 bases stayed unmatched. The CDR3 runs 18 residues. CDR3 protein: CASSEPGQGFGGGTEAFF. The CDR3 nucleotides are TGTGCCAGCAGTGAACCGGGACAGGGTTTTGGAGGTGGCACTGAAGCTTTCTTT.

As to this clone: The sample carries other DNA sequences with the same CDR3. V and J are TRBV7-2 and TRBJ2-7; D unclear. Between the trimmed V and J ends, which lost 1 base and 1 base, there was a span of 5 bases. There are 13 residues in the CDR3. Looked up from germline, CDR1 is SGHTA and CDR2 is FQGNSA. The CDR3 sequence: CASSLDGSYEQYF. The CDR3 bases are TGTGCCAGCAGCTTAGACGGTTCCTACGAGCAGTACTTC.

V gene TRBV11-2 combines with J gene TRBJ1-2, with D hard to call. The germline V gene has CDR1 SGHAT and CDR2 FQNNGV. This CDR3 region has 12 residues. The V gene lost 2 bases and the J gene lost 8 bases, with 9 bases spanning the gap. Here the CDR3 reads CASSLTGQGYTF. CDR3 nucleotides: TGTGCCAGCAGCTTAACGGGTCAGGGCTACACCTTC. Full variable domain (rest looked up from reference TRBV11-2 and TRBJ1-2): EAGVAQSPRYKIIEKRQSVAFWCNPISGHATLYWYQQILGQGPKLLIQFQNNGVVDDSQLPKDRFSAERLKGVDSTLKIQPAKLEDSAVYLCASSLTGQGYTFGSGTRLTVV.

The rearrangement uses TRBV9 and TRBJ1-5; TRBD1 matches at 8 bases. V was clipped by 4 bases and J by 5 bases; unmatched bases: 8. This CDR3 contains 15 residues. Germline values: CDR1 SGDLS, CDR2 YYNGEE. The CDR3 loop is CASSPTGVGDQPQHF. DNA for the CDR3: TGTGCCAGCAGCCCGACAGGGGTGGGGGATCAGCCCCAGCATTTT.